What follows describes a single T cell receptor beta chain. The libraries were made with immunoSEQ v3. TCRdb keeps only in-frame clones here, not all; method: immunoSEQ multiplex PCR. The sample holds several thousand clones; around 60% are singletons and the top ten take 4.5% to 6%. The CDR3 loop spans 14 amino acids. Trimming cost V 5 bases and J 6 bases, with 16 bases left between them. Germline lookup yields CDR1 SGHTA and CDR2 FQGNSA. The sample is drawn from a study of TIL therapy for anti-PD-1-resistant metastatic lung cancer. Study as a whole: Median tumor PD-L1 proportion score was roughly 5.5%. Half of patients were current or former smokers.

Described time point: pre-treatment sample, taken before nivolumab and TIL therapy. Tumor tissue came from excised metastases, mostly pleural nodules or supraclavicular lymph nodes. Patients were adults with stage 4 NSCLC. Material: tumor tissue, obtained at baseline. This clonotype was obtained from a person between 30 and 80 years old with non-small cell lung cancer. The chain uses TRBV7-2 and TRBJ1-2; tentatively, D is TRBD1 (6 bases). The CDR3 sequence is CASSPYKTGDGYTF. Written as DNA, the CDR3 is TGTGCCAGCAGCCCATACAAGACAGGAGATGGCTACACCTTC.